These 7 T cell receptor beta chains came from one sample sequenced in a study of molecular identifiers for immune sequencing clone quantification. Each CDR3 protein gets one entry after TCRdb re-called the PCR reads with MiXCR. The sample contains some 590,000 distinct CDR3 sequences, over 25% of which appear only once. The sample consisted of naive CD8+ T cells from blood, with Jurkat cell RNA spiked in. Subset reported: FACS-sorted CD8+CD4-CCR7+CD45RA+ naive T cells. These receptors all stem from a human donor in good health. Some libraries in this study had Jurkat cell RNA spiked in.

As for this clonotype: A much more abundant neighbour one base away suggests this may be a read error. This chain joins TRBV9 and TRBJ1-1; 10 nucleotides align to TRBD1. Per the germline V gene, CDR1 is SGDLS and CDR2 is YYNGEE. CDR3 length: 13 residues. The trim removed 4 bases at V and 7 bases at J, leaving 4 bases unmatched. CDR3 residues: CASSRDRGLEAFF. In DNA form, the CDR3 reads TGTGCCAGCAGCAGGGACAGGGGTCTTGAAGCTTTCTTT.

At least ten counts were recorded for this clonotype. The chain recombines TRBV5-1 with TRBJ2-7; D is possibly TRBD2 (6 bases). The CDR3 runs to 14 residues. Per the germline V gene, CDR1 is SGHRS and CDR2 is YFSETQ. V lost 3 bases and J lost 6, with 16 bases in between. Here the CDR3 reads CASSSTGTVVEQYF. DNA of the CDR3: TGCGCCAGCAGCTCTACCGGGACTGTTGTCGAGCAGTACTTC.

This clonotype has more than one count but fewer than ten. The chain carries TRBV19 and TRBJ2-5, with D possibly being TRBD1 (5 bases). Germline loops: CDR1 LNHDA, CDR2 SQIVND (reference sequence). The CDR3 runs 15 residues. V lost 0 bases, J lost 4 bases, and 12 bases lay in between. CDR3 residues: CASSIDISTGETQYF. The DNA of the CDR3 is TGTGCCAGTAGTATAGATATTTCTACAGGAGAGACCCAGTACTTC. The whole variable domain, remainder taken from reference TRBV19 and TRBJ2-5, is DGGITQSPKYLFRKEGQNVTLSCEQNLNHDAMYWYRQDPGQGLRLIYYSQIVNDFQKGDIAEGYSVSREKKESFPLTVTSAQKNPTAFYLCASSIDISTGETQYFGPGTRLLVL.

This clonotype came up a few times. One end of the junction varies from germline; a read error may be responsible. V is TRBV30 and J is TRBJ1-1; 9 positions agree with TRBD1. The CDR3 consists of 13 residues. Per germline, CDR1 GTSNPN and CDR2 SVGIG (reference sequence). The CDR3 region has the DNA TGTGCCTGGAGCCATACAGGGGGCACTGAAGCTCTCTTT. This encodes CAWSHTGGTEALF. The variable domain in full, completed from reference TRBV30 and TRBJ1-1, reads SQTIHQWPATLVQPVGSPLSLECTVEGTSNPNLYWYRQAAGRGLQLLFYSVGIGQISSEVPQNLSASRPQDRQFILSSKKLLLSDSGFYLCAWSHTGGTEALFGQGTRLTVV.

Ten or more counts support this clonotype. The CDR3 sequence is CASSPVLAASGVPQQYF. CDR3 nucleotides: TGTGCCAGCAGTCCCGTCCTCGCGGCTAGCGGGGTACCTCAGCAGTACTTC. The V and J genes are TRBV28 and TRBJ2-5; 9 positions match TRBD2. Losses at the gene ends were 5 bases for V and 11 bases for J; bases not matched to a gene: 21. This CDR3 spans 17 amino acids. Germline CDR1 and CDR2: MDHEN and SYDVKM.

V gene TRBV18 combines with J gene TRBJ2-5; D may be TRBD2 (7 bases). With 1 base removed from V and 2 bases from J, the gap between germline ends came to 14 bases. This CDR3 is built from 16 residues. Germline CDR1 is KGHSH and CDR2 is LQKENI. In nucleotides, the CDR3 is TGTGCCAGCTCACCACTTACGGGGGGCCTACAAGAGACCCAGTACTTC. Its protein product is CASSPLTGGLQETQYF.

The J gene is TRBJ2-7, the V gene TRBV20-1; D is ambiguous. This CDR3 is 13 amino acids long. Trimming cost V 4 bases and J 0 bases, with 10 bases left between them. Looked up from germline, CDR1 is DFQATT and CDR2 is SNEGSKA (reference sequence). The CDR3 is CSAKPRASYEQYF. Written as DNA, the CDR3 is TGCAGTGCTAAACCCAGAGCCTCCTACGAGCAGTACTTC.